This T cell receptor beta chain was obtained from a study of cytomegalovirus exposure and HLA in healthy donors (dated by TCRdb to between 2016 and 2019). At the level of the whole study: An earlier analysis of some 550 of the donors reported approximately 270 Gb of sequence data and 117 million unique TCR beta sequences from 190 million or so T cells. In a later genetic analysis, genome-wide SNP genotypes for about three fifths of the 666 donors were used, and that subset was treated as a discovery cohort. A later analysis re-examined previously published TCR beta repertoires from more than 650 donors and added high-resolution HLA genotyping to investigate patterns of TCR occurrence. An early release that covered about 600 HLA-typed donors contained approximately 300 gigabases of sequencing data and tens of millions of unique TCR sequences. Both class I and class II loci were covered by HLA typing, at four-digit resolution. Across 300 to 500 genotyped donors of the cohort, an average of roughly 200,000 unique TCR beta nucleotide sequences per donor were sequenced, and roughly a sixth of those sequences were non-productive. Donor age, sex, ethnicity and CMV serostatus were compiled alongside the repertoire data. The study aimed to test whether cataloging public T cell receptors could reveal signatures of past pathogen exposure. An earlier analysis of 587 of the donors used high-throughput TCR beta sequencing to judge whether each TCR beta V gene segment behaved as functional or pseudogenic. A separate validation cohort of 100 to 150 different subjects was used in addition to the roughly 700-subject first cohort. About 5 DR-DQ haplotypes were handled as single units for association and clustering, since linkage in the cohort was strong. Of the 350 to 400 genotyped donors, over 65% fell in the genetic ancestry cluster associated with self-reported Caucasian donors. Typing coverage varied by locus: about 620-630 donors for A, B, C, DRB1 and DQB1; more than 500 for DQA1; around 570 for DPA1; under 490 for DPB1. The study used immunosequencing to profile the T cell repertoires of approximately 640 subjects and linked those repertoires to cytomegalovirus serostatus. To predict cytomegalovirus infection status, the study brought together high-throughput TCR immunosequencing, statistical association of individual TCRs with disease status, and machine learning. The later analysis used no new phenotypic data to find candidate immune exposures, relying instead on TCR beta sequences and their occurrence across donors. Every repertoire in the discovery cohort had been generated on one and the same sequencing platform. Study-wide conclusions, independent of this receptor: In this cohort, only TCR beta chains were sequenced, and detectable features were limited by the absence of alpha or paired-chain data. A later analysis associated about 17,000 TCR beta sequences with specific HLA alleles at a false discovery rate of 0.05. The study gave a list of 150 to 200 TCR beta chains associated with cytomegalovirus. A further reported finding was that TCR beta sequences accurately predicted the HLA-A and HLA-B alleles for most subjects in the first cohort. The presence/absence analyses assumed that sequencing depth was roughly uniform across donors, and that assumption may not be true. Because counts were too low, 15 to 20 rarely observed V segments, including chromosome 9 orphons, were left out of the earlier analysis of about 500 of the donors. In a later analysis, HLA-associated TCR beta chains showed more clonal expansion and lower generation probabilities than non-associated chains that were equally common. The only immune exposure information available for the cohort was CMV serostatus. In vitro tests confirmed that three of the cytomegalovirus-associated TCR beta chains recognize cytomegalovirus antigens. Because HLA typing was missing for some donors at each locus, association tests included only the typed subset. The authors suggested that the approach could potentially be extended to other disease states and immunological phenotypes. Correlated functional status among segregating V segments might reflect linkage disequilibrium, but an unknown experimental factor could not be ruled out. In a later analysis, the rate of TCR association differed among HLA loci, with DRB1 alleles having the most associated TCRs and HLA-C alleles having the fewest. According to a later analysis, most CMV-associated TCR beta chains appeared to be HLA-restricted, and the HLA associations seemed to be driven largely by CMV exposure. Some IMGT-functional V segments, including TRBV6-2 and TRBV6-3, could not be distinguished by the 87-base-pair reads and were therefore excluded. An earlier analysis of around 540 of the donors showed that most TCR beta V segments appeared in productive rearrangements either about 90% or about 30% of the time, which broadly matched IMGT annotations. Strong co-occurrence of HLA alleles, especially DR and DQ, made assigning TCR associations to individual alleles difficult. According to a later analysis, parvovirus B19, influenza, CMV and Epstein-Barr virus appeared linked to several top co-occurrence clusters. The classifier was reported to diagnose cytomegalovirus status with high specificity and sensitivity in both the original and validation cohorts. Most TCR sequences were seen in very few donors, while some public TCRs were found in many individuals. In a later genetic analysis, fewer N-insertions in productive TCRs were reported among donors in an Asian-associated ancestry cluster than the approximately 710-donor mean. The sequencing pipeline was judged likely to have produced a cluster of highly shared sequence variants as a technical artifact. In a later genetic analysis, a missense DCLRE1C variant was associated with V-gene and J-gene trimming of TCR beta chains, and the association was replicated in an independent cohort.

In total, roughly 670 healthy bone marrow donors made up the cohort. Cohort members were all nominally healthy when sampled, although unrecorded immune exposures were likely present. The donor was CMV seropositive and was included in the group of about 290 seropositive cohort members. A peripheral blood sample was provided by each donor, and peripheral blood mononuclear cells were used for TCR beta sequencing. Genomic DNA was extracted from the blood cell samples with the Qiagen DNeasy Blood Extraction Kit. The library was built by means of the immunoSEQ multiplex PCR assay. For the multiplex PCR, a mixture combining 60 forward primers for TCR Vbeta segments and 13 reverse primers for TCR Jbeta segments was used. A multiplex PCR assay on genomic DNA amplified the CDR3 region of rearranged TCR beta genes. The amplified TCR beta libraries were sequenced on the Illumina HiSeq System as 87-base-pair reads. Processing in the source paper ran as follows. A later analysis tallied about 77 million unique TCR beta chains across the 640 or so repertoires, and about 12 million of those chains were shared by two or more donors. Raw reads were error-corrected and collapsed into unique sequences by a nearest-neighbor algorithm in which closely related sequences were merged to remove PCR and sequencing errors. To assign V, D and J gene segments, CDR3 sequences were aligned to IMGT reference sequences. For a sequence to be retained, a match of at least six nucleotides was required to both a V gene segment and a J gene segment. Rearrangements were classified as productive when the CDR3 lacked stop codons and remained in frame with V and J, and all other rearrangements were classified as non-productive. CDR3 was defined by IMGT convention, running from the second conserved V-encoded cysteine to the conserved J-encoded phenylalanine. The earlier analysis of roughly 590 of the donors excluded sequences that lacked an unambiguous match to a single V gene segment. An earlier analysis of a few hundred of the donors called V segments functional above 56.7% productive rearrangements and segregating when the between-donor standard deviation exceeded 5%. A statistical classification framework was built to diagnose cytomegalovirus status from the catalog of TCR beta chain sequences. A later analysis assigned V and J genes by comparing TCR nucleotide sequences with IMGT/GENE-DB human TR gene sequences. In a later analysis, CDR3 sequences and most-parsimonious VDJ recombination scenarios were assigned using the TCRdist pipeline. A later analysis defined each TCR beta chain by its CDR3 amino acid sequence plus V-gene family, and excluded reads lacking a unique V-gene family. In a later analysis, 500 to 700 highly shared, low-generation-probability nucleotide sequences were removed to address suspected cross-contamination and a sequencing artifact. For each public chain, a later analysis derived a clonal expansion index from normalized ranks of inferred template counts within each repertoire. Generation probabilities in a later analysis came from a VDJ recombination model fitted to out-of-frame rearrangements, and those results were checked against IGoR. In a later analysis, hypergeometric tests were used to score TCR-TCR, TCR-HLA and TCR-CMV co-occurrence, with a repertoire-size bias correction applied to TCR pairs. False discovery rates were estimated in a later analysis by permuting HLA or CMV assignments 20 times. In a later analysis, co-occurring TCRs were grouped with DBSCAN, and TCRdist sequence similarity was added when clustering was performed within HLA-allele-positive subsets. Repertoires with fewer than 30,000 or more than 120,000 public chains, plus five repertoires with anomalous nucleotide sharing, were excluded from co-occurrence clustering. The table comes from immuneACCESS by way of TCRdb, which keeps in-frame sequences with V and J called. Part of the clones is missing from these tables; in studies checked, under half for an unresolved V gene and the rest for unknown reasons. That table gives V, J and clone size, and the DNA gave D and trimming. The sample table holds roughly 110,000 clones, of which just under 70% were seen once. The leading ten clones occupy approximately 8.6% of the sample.

V lost 5 bases and J lost 2 bases, and the count of bases not matched to a germline gene is 2. CDR1 SQVTM and CDR2 ANQGSEA are derived from the germline V gene. The CDR3 numbers 12 residues from cysteine through phenylalanine. Only CDR3 DNA is held: 36 bases, read in frame from base 1. This clone was seen a few times. Its specific antigen is unknown. Base-call qualities are not available, and no considerably larger clone is one nucleotide away. The sequence derives from a young man in good health and CMV-seropositive. Sequenced input: PBMCs. The chain is made from TRBV29-1 and TRBJ2-5; 7 central bases correspond to TRBD1. CDR3 region: CSVRTGQETQYF. The nucleotides read TGCAGCGTTAGGACAGGACAAGAGACCCAGTACTTC.